Sequencing of this TCR beta chain was carried out in a study of control samples from healthy donors and cancer patients. Data came from immunoSEQ multiplex PCR; TCRdb stores just in-frame clones and leaves some out. Of about 150,000 clones in the sample, 75% to 95% were seen once. The CDR3 runs 12 residues. Trimming pared 1 base from V and 6 bases from J, leaving 6 bases between. Germline values: CDR1 SEHNR, CDR2 FQNEAQ (reference sequence). The sequence derives from a woman in her 40s in good health. Sequencing was performed on blood. V and J are TRBV7-9 and TRBJ1-2; D gene ambiguous. CDR3 sequence: CASSLELDGYTF. CDR3 DNA: TGTGCCAGCAGCTTAGAACTCGATGGCTACACCTTC. The full variable domain, with the rest looked up from reference TRBV7-9 and TRBJ1-2, is DTGVSQNPRHKITKRGQNVTFRCDPISEHNRLYWYRQTLGQGPEFLTYFQNEAQLEKSRLLSDRFSAERPKGSFSTLEIQRTEQGDSAMYLCASSLELDGYTFGSGTRLTVV.